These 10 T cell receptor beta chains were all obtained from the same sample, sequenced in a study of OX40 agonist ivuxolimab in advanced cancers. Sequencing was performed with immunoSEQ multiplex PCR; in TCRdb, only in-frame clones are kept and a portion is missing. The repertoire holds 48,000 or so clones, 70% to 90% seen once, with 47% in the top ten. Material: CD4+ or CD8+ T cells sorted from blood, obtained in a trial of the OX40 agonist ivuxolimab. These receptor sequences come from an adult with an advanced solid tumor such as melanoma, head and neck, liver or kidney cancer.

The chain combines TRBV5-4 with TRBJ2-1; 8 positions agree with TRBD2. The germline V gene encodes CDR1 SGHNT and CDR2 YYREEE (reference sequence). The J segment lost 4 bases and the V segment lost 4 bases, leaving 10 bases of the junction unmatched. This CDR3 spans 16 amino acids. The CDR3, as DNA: TGTGCCAGCAGCCCCTGGGACGGGGGGGCTTACAATGAGCAGTTCTTC. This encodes CASSPWDGGAYNEQFF.

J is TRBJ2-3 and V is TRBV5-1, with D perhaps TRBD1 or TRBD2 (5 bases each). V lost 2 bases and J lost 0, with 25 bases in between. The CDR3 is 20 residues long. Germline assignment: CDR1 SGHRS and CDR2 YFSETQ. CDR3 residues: CASSFTWATGGSSSTDTQYF. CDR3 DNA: TGCGCCAGCAGCTTTACGTGGGCTACAGGAGGAAGTTCTAGCACAGATACGCAGTATTTT.

CDR3 in amino acids: CASSVEDSGWDTQYF. CDR3 bases: TGTGCCAGCAGCGTTGAGGACAGCGGGTGGGATACGCAGTATTTT. The V and J genes are TRBV9 and TRBJ2-3; the D call may be TRBD1 or TRBD2 (6 bases each). V was shortened by 2 bases and J by 6 bases, with 16 bases between the two germline ends. Germline loops: CDR1 SGDLS, CDR2 YYNGEE. The CDR3 spans 15 residues.

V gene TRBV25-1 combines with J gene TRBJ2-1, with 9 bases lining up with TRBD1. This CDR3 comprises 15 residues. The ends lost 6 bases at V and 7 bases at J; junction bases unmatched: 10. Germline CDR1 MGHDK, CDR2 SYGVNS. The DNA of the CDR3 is TGTGCCAGCAGAGAGGAAGACAGGGGGGGGAATGAGCAGTTCTTC. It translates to CASREEDRGGNEQFF.

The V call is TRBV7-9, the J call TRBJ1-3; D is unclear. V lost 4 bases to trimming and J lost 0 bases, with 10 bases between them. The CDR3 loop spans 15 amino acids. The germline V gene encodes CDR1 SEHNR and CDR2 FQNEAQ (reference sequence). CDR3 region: CASSSNLVSGNTIYF. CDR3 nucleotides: TGTGCCAGCAGCTCAAATCTAGTCTCTGGAAACACCATATATTTT.

The DNA of the CDR3 is TGTGCCAGCAGTGATCCCCTGCGGGCGACAGACTCCTATGGCTACACCTTC. It specifies CASSDPLRATDSYGYTF. The chain uses TRBV25-1 and TRBJ1-2, with a possible D match to TRBD1 (5 bases). With 3 bases removed from V and 4 bases from J, the gap between germline ends came to 21 bases. CDR3 length equals 17 residues. Germline lookup yields CDR1 MGHDK and CDR2 SYGVNS.

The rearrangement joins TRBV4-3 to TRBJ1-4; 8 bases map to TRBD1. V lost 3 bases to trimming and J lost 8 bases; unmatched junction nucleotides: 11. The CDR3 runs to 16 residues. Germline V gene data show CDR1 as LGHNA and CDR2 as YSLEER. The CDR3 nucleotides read TGCGCCAGCAGCCAGGCCTGGGGACAGGCCGAAGAAAAACTGTTTTTT. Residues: CASSQAWGQAEEKLFF.

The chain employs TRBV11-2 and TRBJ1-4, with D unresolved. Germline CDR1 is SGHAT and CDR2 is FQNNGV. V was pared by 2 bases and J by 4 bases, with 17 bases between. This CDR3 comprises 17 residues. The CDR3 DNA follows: TGTGCCAGCAGCTTAAAGAACAGTAACTCGGATAATGAAAAACTGTTTTTT. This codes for CASSLKNSNSDNEKLFF.

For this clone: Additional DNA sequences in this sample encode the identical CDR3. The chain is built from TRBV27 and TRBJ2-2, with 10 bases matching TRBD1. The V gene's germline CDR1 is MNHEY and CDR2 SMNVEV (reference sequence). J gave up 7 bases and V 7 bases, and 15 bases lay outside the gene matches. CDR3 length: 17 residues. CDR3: CASKGSPGTGAGGELFF. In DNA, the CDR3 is TGTGCCAGCAAAGGGAGCCCCGGGACAGGGGCGGGCGGGGAGCTGTTTTTT.

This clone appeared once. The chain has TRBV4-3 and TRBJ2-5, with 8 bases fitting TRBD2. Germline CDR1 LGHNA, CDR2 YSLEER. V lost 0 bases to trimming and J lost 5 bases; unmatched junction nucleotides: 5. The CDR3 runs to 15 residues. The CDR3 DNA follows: TGCGCCAGCAGCCAAGACCTCGGGGGGGTGGAGACCCAGTACTTC. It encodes CASSQDLGGVETQYF.